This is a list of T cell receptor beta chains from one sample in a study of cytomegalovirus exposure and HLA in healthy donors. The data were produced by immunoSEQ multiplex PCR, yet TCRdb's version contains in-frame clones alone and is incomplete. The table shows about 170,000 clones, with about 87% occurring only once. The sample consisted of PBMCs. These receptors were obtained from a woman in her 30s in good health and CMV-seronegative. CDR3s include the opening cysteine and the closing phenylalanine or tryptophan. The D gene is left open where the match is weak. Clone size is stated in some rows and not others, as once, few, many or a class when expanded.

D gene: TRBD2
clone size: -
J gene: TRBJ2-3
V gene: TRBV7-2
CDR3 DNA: TGTGCCAGCAGCTCGACTAGCGGGGCCTCAGATACGCAGTATTTT
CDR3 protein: CASSSTSGASDTQYF

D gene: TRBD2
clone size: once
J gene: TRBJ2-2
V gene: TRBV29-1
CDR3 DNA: TGCAGCGTTGTCACTAGCGGGGGAATTGACGGGTCGAACACCGGGGAGCTGTTTTTT
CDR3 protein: CSVVTSGGIDGSNTGELFF

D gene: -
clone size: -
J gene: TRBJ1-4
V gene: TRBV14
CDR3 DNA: TGTGCCAGCAGACGCAACAGTGACCGAAAGGAAAAACTGTTTTTT
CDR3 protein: CASRRNSDRKEKLFF

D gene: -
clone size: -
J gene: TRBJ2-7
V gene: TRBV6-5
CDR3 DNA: TGTGCCAGCAGTTACAACCGGCAGGGATCCTACGAGCAGTACTTC
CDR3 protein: CASSYNRQGSYEQYF

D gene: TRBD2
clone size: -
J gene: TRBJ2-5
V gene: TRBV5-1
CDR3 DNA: TGCGCCAGCAGGGGACTAGCGGGGGCTCAAGAGACCCAGTACTTC
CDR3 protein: CASRGLAGAQETQYF

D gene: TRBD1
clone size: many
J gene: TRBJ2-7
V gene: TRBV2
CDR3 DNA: TGTGCCAGCAGTGGACAGGGGGGCGAGCAGTACTTC
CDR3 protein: CASSGQGGEQYF

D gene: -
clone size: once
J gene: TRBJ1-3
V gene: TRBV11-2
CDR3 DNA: TGTGCCAGCAGCCCAGCGGGGTCAACCATATATTTT
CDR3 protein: CASSPAGSTIYF

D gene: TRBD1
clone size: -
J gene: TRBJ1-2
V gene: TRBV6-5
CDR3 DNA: TGTGCCAGCAGTTCCGGGACAGGGACCTATGGCTACACCTTC
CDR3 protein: CASSSGTGTYGYTF

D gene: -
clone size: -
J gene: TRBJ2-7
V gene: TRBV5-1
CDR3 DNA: TGCGCCAGCAGCTACGGGACGCAGGGGCCCAGGGGCGAGCAGTACTTC
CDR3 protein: CASSYGTQGPRGEQYF

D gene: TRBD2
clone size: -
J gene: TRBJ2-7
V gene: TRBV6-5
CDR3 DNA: TGTGCCAGCAGCGCTAGCGGGGGGGCCTACGAGCAGTACTTC
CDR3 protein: CASSASGGAYEQYF

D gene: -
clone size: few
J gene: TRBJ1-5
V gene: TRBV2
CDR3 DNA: TGTGCCAGCAGTGTGTCTCCTGGCAATCAGCCCCAGCATTTT
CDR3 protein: CASSVSPGNQPQHF

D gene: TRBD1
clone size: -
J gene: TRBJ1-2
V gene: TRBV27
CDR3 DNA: TGTGCCAGCACCCCGACCCGGACAGGGGACGGTGGCTACACCTTC
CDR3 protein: CASTPTRTGDGGYTF

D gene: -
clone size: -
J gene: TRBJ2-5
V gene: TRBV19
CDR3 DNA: TGTGCCAGTAGTCCAAGTCTCGGCGGAGAGACCCAGTACTTC
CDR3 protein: CASSPSLGGETQYF

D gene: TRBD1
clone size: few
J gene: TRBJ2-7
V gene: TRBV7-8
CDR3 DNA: TGTGCCAGCAGCCTAAGGGAACAGGGGACCTACGAGCAGTACTTC
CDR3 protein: CASSLREQGTYEQYF

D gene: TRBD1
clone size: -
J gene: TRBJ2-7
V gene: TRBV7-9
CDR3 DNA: TGTGCCAGCAGCGACTCCGGGACAGGACTCTCCTACGAGCAGTACTTC
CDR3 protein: CASSDSGTGLSYEQYF

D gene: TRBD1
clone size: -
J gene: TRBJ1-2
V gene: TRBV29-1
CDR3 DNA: TGCAGCGTTGAAGACGGTACACAGGGGAAGTATGGCTACACCTTC
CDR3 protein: CSVEDGTQGKYGYTF

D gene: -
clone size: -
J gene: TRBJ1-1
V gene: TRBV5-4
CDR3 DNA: TGTGCCAGCAGCTTGGGAGGGTCAGGAGCTTTCTTT
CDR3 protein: CASSLGGSGAFF

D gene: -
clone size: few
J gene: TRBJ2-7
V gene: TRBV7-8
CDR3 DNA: TGTGCCAGCAGCACCAGGGTGTACGAGCAGTACTTC
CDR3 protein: CASSTRVYEQYF

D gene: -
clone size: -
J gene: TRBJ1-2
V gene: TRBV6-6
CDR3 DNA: TGTGCCATCAGGCCGGGGTGGGACTATGGCTACACCTTC
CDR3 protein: CAIRPGWDYGYTF

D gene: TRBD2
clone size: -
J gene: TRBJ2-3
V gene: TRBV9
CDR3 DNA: TGTGCCAGCAGCAAGCGGGGGTCCTACACAGATACGCAGTATTTT
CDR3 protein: CASSKRGSYTDTQYF

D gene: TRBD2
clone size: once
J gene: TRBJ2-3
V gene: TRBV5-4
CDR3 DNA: TGTGCCAGCAGCTCGTTAGCGGGGGCCCAAGATACGCAGTATTTT
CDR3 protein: CASSSLAGAQDTQYF

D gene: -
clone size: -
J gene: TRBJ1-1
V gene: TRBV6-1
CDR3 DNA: TGTGCCAGCAGTGAGGGCGGGGGCGCAGTCGTAGCTTTCTTT
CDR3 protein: CASSEGGGAVVAFF

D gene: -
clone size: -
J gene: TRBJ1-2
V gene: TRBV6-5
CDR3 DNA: TGTGCCAGCAGTTACCGGGGGGCGAACTATGGCTACACCTTC
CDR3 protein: CASSYRGANYGYTF

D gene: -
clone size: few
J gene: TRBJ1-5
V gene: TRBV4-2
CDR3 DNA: TGTGCCAGCAGCCAAGAGGCTCGGTTAGGAGCCCAGCCCCAGCATTTT
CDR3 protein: CASSQEARLGAQPQHF

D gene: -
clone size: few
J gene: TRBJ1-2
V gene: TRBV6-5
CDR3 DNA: TGTGCCAGCAGTGTACAGGGTAGCCACTATGGCTACACCTTC
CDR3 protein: CASSVQGSHYGYTF

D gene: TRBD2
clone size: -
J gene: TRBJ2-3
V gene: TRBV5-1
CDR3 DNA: TGCGCCAGCAGCCTCGAAATGGGGGGGGTGACAGATACGCAGTATTTT
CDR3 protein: CASSLEMGGVTDTQYF

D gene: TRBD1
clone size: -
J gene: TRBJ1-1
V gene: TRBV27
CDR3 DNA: TGTGCCAGCAGTCTATCGACAGGGATTATCACTGAAGCTTTCTTT
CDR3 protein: CASSLSTGIITEAFF

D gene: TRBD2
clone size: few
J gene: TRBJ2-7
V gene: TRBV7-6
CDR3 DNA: TGTGCCAGCAGCCCAAAGACTAGCGGGCCTATGTCCTACGAGCAGTACTTC
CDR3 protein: CASSPKTSGPMSYEQYF

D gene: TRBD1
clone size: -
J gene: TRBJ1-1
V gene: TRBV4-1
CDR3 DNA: TGCGCCAGCAGCCAAGCCGGGACAGGGAGGAGGGAGAACACTGAAGCTTTCTTT
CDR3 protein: CASSQAGTGRRENTEAFF

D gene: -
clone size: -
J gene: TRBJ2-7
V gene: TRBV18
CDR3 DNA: TGTGCCAGCTCACCGTCACCGATCCTAAACGAGCAGTACTTC
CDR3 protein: CASSPSPILNEQYF

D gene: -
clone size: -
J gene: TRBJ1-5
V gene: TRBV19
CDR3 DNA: TGTGCCAGTAGTATAGATTTGGGGGCAGGACCTAGCAATCAGCCCCAGCATTTT
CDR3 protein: CASSIDLGAGPSNQPQHF

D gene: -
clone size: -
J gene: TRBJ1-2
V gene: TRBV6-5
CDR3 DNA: TGTGCCAGCGCACGGGAACAAGCTAACTATGGCTACACCTTC
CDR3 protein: CASAREQANYGYTF

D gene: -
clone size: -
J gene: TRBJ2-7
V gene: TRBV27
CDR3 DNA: TGTGCCAGCAGTCAGGACAGTCTAATGCGCGGGTTCCTCTACGAGCAGTACTTC
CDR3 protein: CASSQDSLMRGFLYEQYF

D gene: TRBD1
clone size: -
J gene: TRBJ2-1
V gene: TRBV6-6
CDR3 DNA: TGTGCCAGCAGGAGACAGGGGGATGAGCAGTTCTTC
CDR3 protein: CASRRQGDEQFF

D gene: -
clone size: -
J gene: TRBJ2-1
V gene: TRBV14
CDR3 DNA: TGTGCCAGCAGCCAAGTTGCGGGGAGCTCCTACAATGAGCAGTTCTTC
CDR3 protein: CASSQVAGSSYNEQFF

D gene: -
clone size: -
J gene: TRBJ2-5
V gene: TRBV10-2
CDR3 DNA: TGCGCCAGCAGTGAGTACAGGTCGCAAGAGACCCAGTACTTC
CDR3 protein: CASSEYRSQETQYF

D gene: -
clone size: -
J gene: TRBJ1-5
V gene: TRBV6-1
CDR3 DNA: TGTGCCAGCAGTAGAAGGGAGGAACAGCCCCAGCATTTT
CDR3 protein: CASSRREEQPQHF